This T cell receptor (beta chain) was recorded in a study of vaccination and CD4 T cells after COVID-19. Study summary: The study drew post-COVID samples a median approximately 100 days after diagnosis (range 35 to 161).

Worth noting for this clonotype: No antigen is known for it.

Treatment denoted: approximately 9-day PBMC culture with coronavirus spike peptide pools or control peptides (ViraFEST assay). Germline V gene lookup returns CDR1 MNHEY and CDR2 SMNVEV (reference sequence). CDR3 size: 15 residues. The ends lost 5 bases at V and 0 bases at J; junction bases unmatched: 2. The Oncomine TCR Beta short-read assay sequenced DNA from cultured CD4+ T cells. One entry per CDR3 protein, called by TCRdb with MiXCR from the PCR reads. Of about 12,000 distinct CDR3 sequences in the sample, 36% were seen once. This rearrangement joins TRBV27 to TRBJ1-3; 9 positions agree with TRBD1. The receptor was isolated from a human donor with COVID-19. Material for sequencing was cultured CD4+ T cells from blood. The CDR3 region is CASSRQGVSGNTIYF. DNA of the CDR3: TGTGCCAGCAGTAGACAGGGGGTCTCTGGAAACACCATATATTTT.